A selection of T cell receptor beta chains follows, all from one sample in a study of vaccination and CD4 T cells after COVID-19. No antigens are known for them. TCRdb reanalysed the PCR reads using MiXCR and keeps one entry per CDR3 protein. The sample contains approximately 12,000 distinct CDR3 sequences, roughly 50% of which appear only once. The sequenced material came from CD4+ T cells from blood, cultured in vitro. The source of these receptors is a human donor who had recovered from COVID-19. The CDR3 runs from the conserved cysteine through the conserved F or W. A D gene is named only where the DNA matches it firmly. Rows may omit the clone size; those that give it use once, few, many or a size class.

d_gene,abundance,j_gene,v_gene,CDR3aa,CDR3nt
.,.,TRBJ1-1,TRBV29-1,CSATPRTDPNTEAFF,TGCAGCGCGACCCCCCGGACAGATCCGAACACTGAAGCTTTCTTT
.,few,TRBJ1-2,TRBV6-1,CASSEVGRGYTF,TGTGCCAGCAGTGAAGTGGGGCGTGGCTACACCTTC
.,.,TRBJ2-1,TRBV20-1,CSAYGNEQFF,TGCAGTGCGTATGGGAATGAGCAGTTCTTC
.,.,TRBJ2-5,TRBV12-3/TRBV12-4,CASSLGVRQLQETQYF,TGTGCCAGCAGTTTGGGAGTGAGGCAGCTACAAGAGACCCAGTACTTC
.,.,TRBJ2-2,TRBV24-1,CATSVQGSTGELFF,TGTGCCACCAGTGTCCAGGGGAGTACCGGGGAGCTGTTTTTT
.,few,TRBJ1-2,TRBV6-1,CASSRDTSNYGYTF,TGTGCCAGCAGTAGGGACACGTCCAACTATGGCTACACCTTC
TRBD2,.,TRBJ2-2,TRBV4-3,CASSQQMTSDNTGELFF,TGCGCCAGCAGCCAACAGATGACTAGCGACAACACCGGGGAGCTGTTTTTT
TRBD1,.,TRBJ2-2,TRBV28,CASSRGTGRTGELFF,TGTGCCAGCAGCCGTGGGACAGGGAGAACCGGGGAGCTGTTTTTT
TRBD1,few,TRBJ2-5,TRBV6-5,CASSWGQGRETQYF,TGTGCCAGCAGTTGGGGACAGGGTCGAGAGACCCAGTACTTC
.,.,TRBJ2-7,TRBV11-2,CASSLLGTPSERYEQYF,TGTGCCAGCAGCTTACTGGGGACCCCCTCGGAGAGGTACGAGCAGTACTTC
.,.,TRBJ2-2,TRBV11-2,CASSPGTFGSTGELFF,TGTGCCAGCAGCCCCGGGACTTTTGGCTCAACCGGGGAGCTGTTTTTT
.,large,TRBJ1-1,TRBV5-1,CASSPFGYTEAFF,TGCGCCAGCAGCCCGTTCGGGTACACTGAAGCTTTCTTT
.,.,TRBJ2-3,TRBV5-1,CASSLGGSTDTQYF,TGCGCCAGCAGCTTGGGCGGAAGCACAGATACGCAGTATTTT
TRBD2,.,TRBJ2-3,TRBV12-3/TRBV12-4,CASRIAGSTDTQYF,TGTGCCAGCCGGATAGCGGGGTCCACAGATACGCAGTATTTT
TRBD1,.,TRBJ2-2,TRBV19,CASRDRENTGELFF,TGTGCCAGCAGGGACAGGGAAAACACCGGGGAGCTGTTTTTT
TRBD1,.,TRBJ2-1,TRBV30,CAWSSPGTGNRNEQFF,TGTGCCTGGAGCTCCCCCGGGACAGGGAATAGGAATGAGCAGTTCTTC
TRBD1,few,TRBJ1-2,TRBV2,CASSLVGTGIDGYTF,TGTGCCAGCAGTCTAGTCGGGACAGGGATTGACGGCTACACCTTC
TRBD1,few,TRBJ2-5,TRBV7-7,CASSLEPHRGETQYF,TGTGCTAGCAGCTTAGAGCCTCACAGGGGAGAGACCCAGTACTTC
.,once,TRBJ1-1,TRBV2,CASSLSTEAFF,TGTGCCAGCAGTTTAAGCACTGAAGCTTTCTTT
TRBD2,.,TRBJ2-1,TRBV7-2,CASSQTSGSLFF,TGTGCCAGCAGCCAAACTAGCGGGAGTTTGTTCTTC
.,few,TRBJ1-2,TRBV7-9,CASSLGAENYGYTF,TGTGCCAGCAGCCTAGGGGCCGAGAACTATGGCTACACCTTC
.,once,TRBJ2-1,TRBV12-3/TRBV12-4,CASSPTGAGDYNEQFF,TGTGCCAGCAGCCCTACCGGGGCAGGGGATTACAATGAGCAGTTCTTC
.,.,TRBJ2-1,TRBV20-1,CSAEGRYNEQFF,TGCAGTGCAGAGGGCCGTTACAATGAGCAGTTCTTC
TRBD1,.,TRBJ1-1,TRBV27,CASSPTTGAITEAFF,TGTGCCAGCAGTCCCACGACAGGGGCCATCACTGAAGCTTTCTTT
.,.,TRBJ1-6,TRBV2,CASSERRLGDSPLHF,TGTGCCAGCAGTGAAAGACGCCTCGGGGATTCACCCCTCCACTTT
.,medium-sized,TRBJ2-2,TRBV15,CATSRVPTGVGTGELFF,TGTGCCACCAGCAGAGTACCGACCGGAGTAGGAACCGGGGAGCTGTTTTTT
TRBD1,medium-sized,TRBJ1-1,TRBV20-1,CSARSGQSFEAFF,TGCAGTGCTAGGTCGGGACAGTCATTTGAAGCTTTCTTT